Below are 12 T cell receptor beta chains sequenced from a single sample in a study of preoperative IRX-2 immunotherapy in early breast cancer. Treatment meaning: preoperative locoregional IRX-2 cytokine immunotherapy. Assay: immunoSEQ multiplex PCR; the TCRdb copy retains only in-frame clones and omits some. This table holds some 59,000 clones, 94% found once. This sample was gathered from a patient treated with IRX-2 immunotherapy. These receptors were obtained from a human donor with breast cancer.

This clone was observed once. CDR3: CASSSRLAGIGLADTQYF. The CDR3 DNA sequence: TGTGCCAGCAGTTCCAGACTAGCGGGAATCGGTTTGGCAGATACGCAGTATTTT. The rearrangement uses TRBV28 and TRBJ2-3; 11 bases are shared with TRBD2. The CDR3 consists of 18 residues. Trimming at V came to 4 bases and at J to 4 bases, leaving 13 bases not matched to a gene. Germline V gene data show CDR1 as MDHEN and CDR2 as SYDVKM.

This chain uses TRBV7-2 with TRBJ2-1; D is possibly TRBD1 (5 bases). Germline-derived CDR1 and CDR2 are SGHTA and FQGNSA. Trimming left V 3 bases short and J 3 bases short, with 9 bases between. The CDR3 is made up of 14 amino acids. The CDR3 sequence is CASSLQRGYNEQFF. The CDR3 nucleotides read TGTGCCAGCAGCTTGCAAAGGGGCTACAATGAGCAGTTCTTC.

This rearrangement joins TRBV29-1 to TRBJ2-1, with D perhaps being TRBD1 or TRBD2 (5 bases each). Between the trimmed V and J ends, which lost 1 base and 5 bases, there was a span of 12 bases. There are 14 residues in the CDR3. Looked up from germline, CDR1 is SQVTM and CDR2 is ANQGSEA. CDR3 loop: CSVEVAGRHNEQFF. CDR3 nucleotide sequence: TGCAGCGTTGAAGTGGCAGGGAGACACAATGAGCAGTTCTTC.

The chain links TRBV18 to TRBJ2-1, with a possible D match to TRBD1 (6 bases). The CDR3 is 15 residues long. Between the trimmed V and J ends, which lost 1 base and 4 bases, there was a span of 11 bases. Germline CDR1 KGHSH, CDR2 LQKENI. CDR3 residues: CASSPRGQPYNEQFF. CDR3 sequence (DNA): TGTGCCAGCTCACCACGGGGGCAGCCTTACAATGAGCAGTTCTTC.

This chain's CDR3 is CASSPRGEVAEQYF. In DNA form, the CDR3 reads TGTGCCAGCAGCCCCCGCGGGGAGGTAGCCGAGCAGTACTTC. The chain carries TRBV7-9 and TRBJ2-7; D might be TRBD2 (6 bases). This CDR3 contains 14 residues. Trimming removed 5 bases at V and 6 bases at J, with 17 bases between. CDR1 is SEHNR, CDR2 FQNEAQ, per germline (reference sequence). Drawing the rest from reference TRBV7-9 and TRBJ2-7, the complete variable domain is DTGVSQNPRHKITKRGQNVTFRCDPISEHNRLYWYRQTLGQGPEFLTYFQNEAQLEKSRLLSDRFSAERPKGSFSTLEIQRTEQGDSAMYLCASSPRGEVAEQYFGPGTRLTVT.

Comments on this clone: Germline is not matched at one junction end, which may reflect a read error. The genes are TRBV2 and TRBJ2-7, with D unclear. The germline V gene encodes CDR1 SNHLY and CDR2 FYNNEI. The length of the CDR3 is 8 residues. This CDR3 is CASLASNF. The CDR3 DNA reads TGTGCCAGCCTGGCGTCGAACTTC.

The rearrangement joins TRBV28 to TRBJ2-1; perhaps D is TRBD1 or TRBD2 (5 bases each). Germline V gene lookup returns CDR1 MDHEN and CDR2 SYDVKM. V was shortened by 10 bases and J by 4 bases, with 17 bases between the two germline ends. This CDR3 has 14 residues. CDR3 DNA: TGTGCCACCTTCCGGGGCACAGGATACAATGAGCAGTTCTTC. Translating gives CATFRGTGYNEQFF.

This clone was detected a few times. V gene TRBV11-2 combines with J gene TRBJ2-7; 7 bases agree with TRBD1. Losses at the gene ends were 5 bases for V and 4 bases for J; bases not matched to a gene: 11. This CDR3 spans 15 amino acids. Looked up from germline, CDR1 is SGHAT and CDR2 is FQNNGV. CDR3 nucleotide sequence: TGTGCCAGCAGCCCGACGACAGGGATCAGGTACGAGCAGTACTTC. Encoded protein: CASSPTTGIRYEQYF.

The chain joins TRBV4-3 to TRBJ2-2, with 8 bases matching TRBD2. V dropped 4 bases and J dropped 0; count of bases not matched to a gene: 4. Germline CDR1 is LGHNA and CDR2 is YSLEER. This CDR3 comprises 16 residues. The CDR3 DNA is TGCGCCAGCAGCCGGGGACTAGGAACGAACACCGGGGAGCTGTTTTTT. It yields the protein CASSRGLGTNTGELFF.

The V call is TRBV5-1, the J call TRBJ1-2; TRBD1 agrees at 8 bases. Germline-derived CDR1 and CDR2 are SGHRS and YFSETQ. V dropped 6 bases and J dropped 5; count of bases not matched to a gene: 9. The CDR3 totals 14 residues. The CDR3 loop is CASTLPGQAYGYTF. CDR3 bases: TGCGCCAGCACCCTTCCGGGACAGGCTTATGGCTACACCTTC.

The CDR3 loop is CASRLQIDYAYEQYF. In DNA, the CDR3 is TGCGCCAGCAGACTGCAGATAGACTACGCCTACGAGCAGTACTTC. The chain joins TRBV4-1 to TRBJ2-7, with D possibly matching TRBD2 (5 bases). V was shortened by 6 bases and J by 2 bases, with 17 bases between the two germline ends. This CDR3 comprises 15 residues. CDR1 and CDR2 from the germline V gene are MGHRA and YSYEKL.

The V and J genes are TRBV7-3 and TRBJ1-1; weak D call: TRBD1 (6 bases). Germline assignment: CDR1 SGHTA and CDR2 FQGTGA. Trimming cost V 5 bases and J 3 bases, with 10 bases left between them. The CDR3 is 13 amino acids. The CDR3 spells CASSQDRYTEAFF. As DNA, the CDR3 is TGTGCCAGCAGCCAGGACAGATACACTGAAGCTTTCTTT.